This section outlines one T cell receptor (beta chain) sequence together with its context. This sample is drawn from a study of T-cell memory formation after mild COVID-19. MiXCR, applied by TCRdb to the 5' RACE reads, yields one record per CDR3 protein. The data show a few hundred thousand distinct CDR3 sequences, less than 25% seen once. Per the germline V gene, CDR1 is LGHNA and CDR2 is YSLEER. Trimming took 4 bases from V and 4 from J, leaving 14 bases between them. The CDR3 runs 15 residues. This sequence joins TRBV4-3 and TRBJ2-1; a possible D gene is TRBD2 (6 bases). The TCR was taken from an adult woman who had mild COVID-19 (a few samples of this study predate the infection). Cell type and time point are not known. The material sequenced was PBMCs or a T cell subset sorted from them (not recorded which). The CDR3 reads CASSPRGGEYNEQFF. CDR3 sequence (DNA): TGCGCCAGCAGCCCCCGGGGAGGAGAGTACAATGAGCAGTTCTTC.